Listed here are 8 T cell receptor beta chains from one sample, sequenced in a study of CD8+ T cells in alopecia areata (dated by TCRdb to 2016 to 2018). This sample's time point label indicates: baseline before oral tofacitinib. The method was the immunoSEQ multiplex PCR assay. To provide template for TCR sequencing, every sample had RNA extracted and reverse transcribed into cDNA. This immuneACCESS table, as held by TCRdb, lists in-frame sequences with V and J called but not all clones. Of the missing ones, under half trace to an unresolved V gene in checked studies; the others have no known cause. This sample holds 170,000 or so clones; roughly 60% were observed only once. The ten largest clones take up 1.5% to 2% of the sample. The sequences come from CD4+ T cells sorted from blood, collected at week 0. These TCRs come from a human donor with alopecia areata.

J is TRBJ2-3 and V is TRBV4-3; 8 bases are a match to TRBD2. The J segment lost 2 bases and the V segment lost 2 bases, leaving 15 bases of the junction unmatched. The CDR3 runs to 19 residues. In germline, CDR1 is LGHNA, CDR2 YSLEER. The CDR3 DNA reads TGCGCCAGCAGCCAAACCCCCGCGGGGGGTTCCCCTAACACAGATACGCAGTATTTT. Its translation is CASSQTPAGGSPNTDTQYF.

This clone was detected only a few times. The V and J genes are TRBV29-1 and TRBJ2-3; D is unclear. V lost 3 bases, J lost 3 bases, and 10 bases lay in between. Germline CDR1 is SQVTM and CDR2 is ANQGSEA. The CDR3 totals 13 residues. CDR3 bases: TGCAGCGTTGATGAGGAAGGGACAGATACGCAGTATTTT. Protein: CSVDEEGTDTQYF.

The DNA of the CDR3 is TGTGCCAGCAGCTTACAGGAGGGGGCAGGGAATTCACCCCTCCACTTT. This codes for CASSLQEGAGNSPLHF. The chain recombines TRBV7-6 with TRBJ1-6; 7 nucleotides agree with TRBD1. The V gene end was trimmed by 2 bases and the J gene end by 7 bases; junction bases not matched to a gene: 8. The CDR3 consists of 16 residues. Germline CDR1 SGHVS, CDR2 FNYEAQ. Using reference TRBV7-6 and TRBJ1-6 for the parts outside the CDR3, the full variable domain is GAGVSQSPRYKVTKRGQDVALRCDPISGHVSLYWYRQALGQGPEFLTYFNYEAQQDKSGLPNDRFSAERPEGSISTLTIQRTEQRDSAMYRCASSLQEGAGNSPLHFGNGTRLTVT.

V gene TRBV4-3 combines with J gene TRBJ1-1, with D possibly being TRBD1 (5 bases). The germline CDR1 and CDR2 sequences are LGHNA and YSLEER. Trimming took 0 bases from V and 4 from J, leaving 6 bases between them. The CDR3 is made up of 13 amino acids. The CDR3 protein is CASSQERGTEAFF. The CDR3 nucleotides read TGCGCCAGCAGCCAAGAGAGGGGCACTGAAGCTTTCTTT.

The chain employs TRBV5-1 and TRBJ2-4; perhaps TRBD2 as D (6 bases). The CDR3 runs 17 residues. Per germline, CDR1 SGHRS and CDR2 YFSETQ. Trimming removed 5 bases at V and 0 bases at J, with 18 bases between. The CDR3 sequence: CASSYEPGVLAKNIQYF. As DNA, the CDR3 is TGCGCCAGCAGTTATGAACCGGGGGTACTAGCCAAAAACATTCAGTACTTC.

This chain connects TRBV30 to TRBJ2-5, with 10 nucleotides matching TRBD2. From germline, CDR1 is GTSNPN and CDR2 SVGIG (reference sequence). This CDR3 comprises 13 residues. V lost 4 bases, J lost 4 bases, and 3 bases stayed unmatched. CDR3 bases: TGTGCCTGGACGGGGACTAGCGTAGAGACCCAGTACTTC. Translating gives CAWTGTSVETQYF.

The rearrangement links TRBV23-1 to TRBJ1-2, with 8 bases lining up with TRBD1. TRBV23-1 is noted as an ORF with a role that remains uncertain. The CDR3 spans 13 residues. Losses at the gene ends were 8 bases for V and 6 bases for J; bases not matched to a gene: 8. This CDR3 reads CASRPWTGNGYTF. The CDR3 DNA is TGCGCCAGCCGGCCATGGACAGGGAATGGCTACACCTTC.

This chain joins TRBV6-5 and TRBJ2-1; 9 bases match TRBD2. Trimming cost V 5 bases and J 13 bases; bases outside gene matches: 15. From germline, CDR1 is MNHEY and CDR2 SVGAGI. The CDR3 length is 15 residues. CDR3 region: CASSPRSGGQQGQFF. CDR3 nucleotide sequence: TGTGCCAGCAGTCCGAGGAGCGGGGGGCAACAGGGACAGTTCTTC.